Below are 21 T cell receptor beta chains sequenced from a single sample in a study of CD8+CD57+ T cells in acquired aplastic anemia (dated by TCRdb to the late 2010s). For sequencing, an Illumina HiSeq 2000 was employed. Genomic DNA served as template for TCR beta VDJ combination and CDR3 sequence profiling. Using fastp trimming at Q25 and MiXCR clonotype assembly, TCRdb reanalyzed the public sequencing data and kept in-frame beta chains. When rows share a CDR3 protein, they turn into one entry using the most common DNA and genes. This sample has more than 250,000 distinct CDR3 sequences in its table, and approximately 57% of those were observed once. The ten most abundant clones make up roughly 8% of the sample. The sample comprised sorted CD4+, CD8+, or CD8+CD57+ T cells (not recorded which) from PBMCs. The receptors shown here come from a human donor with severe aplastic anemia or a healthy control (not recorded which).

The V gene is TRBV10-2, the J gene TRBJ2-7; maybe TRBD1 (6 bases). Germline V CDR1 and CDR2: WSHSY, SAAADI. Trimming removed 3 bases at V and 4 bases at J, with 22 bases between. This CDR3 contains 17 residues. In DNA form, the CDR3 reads TGCGCCAGCAGTGAACCCTCAAGACAGGCACTTTCGTACGAGCAGTACTTC. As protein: CASSEPSRQALSYEQYF.

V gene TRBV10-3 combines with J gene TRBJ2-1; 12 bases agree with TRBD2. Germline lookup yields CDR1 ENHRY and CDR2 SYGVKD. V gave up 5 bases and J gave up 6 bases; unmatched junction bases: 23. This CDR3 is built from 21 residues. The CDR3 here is CAISPHPELAGGHKTPNEQFF. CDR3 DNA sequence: TGTGCCATCAGTCCGCATCCGGAACTAGCGGGGGGCCATAAAACCCCCAATGAGCAGTTCTTC.

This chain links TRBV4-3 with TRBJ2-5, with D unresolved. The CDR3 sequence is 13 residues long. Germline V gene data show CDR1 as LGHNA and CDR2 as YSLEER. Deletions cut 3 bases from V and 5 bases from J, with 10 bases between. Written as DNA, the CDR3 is TGCGCCAGCAGCCAGGTCATGGTGGAGACCCAGTACTTC. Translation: CASSQVMVETQYF.

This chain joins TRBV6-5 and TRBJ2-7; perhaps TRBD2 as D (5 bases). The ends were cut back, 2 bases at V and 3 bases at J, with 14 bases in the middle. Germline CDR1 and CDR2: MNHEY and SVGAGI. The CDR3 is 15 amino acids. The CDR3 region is CASSYRDPGSYEQYF. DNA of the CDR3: TGTGCCAGCAGTTACCGGGATCCGGGGAGCTACGAGCAGTACTTC.

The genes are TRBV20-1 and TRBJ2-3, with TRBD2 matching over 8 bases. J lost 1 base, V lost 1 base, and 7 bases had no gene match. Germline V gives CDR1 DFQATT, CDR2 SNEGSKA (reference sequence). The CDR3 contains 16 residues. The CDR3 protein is CSARGGSGGGTDTQYF. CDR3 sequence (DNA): TGCAGTGCTAGAGGGGGGAGCGGGGGTGGCACAGATACGCAGTATTTT.

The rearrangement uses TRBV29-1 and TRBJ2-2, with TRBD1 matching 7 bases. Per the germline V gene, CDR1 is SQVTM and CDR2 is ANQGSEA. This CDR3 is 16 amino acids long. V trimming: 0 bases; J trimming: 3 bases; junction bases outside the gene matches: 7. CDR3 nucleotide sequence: TGCAGCGTTGAAGATCTCCACACAGGGGACACCGGGGAGCTGTTTTTT. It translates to CSVEDLHTGDTGELFF.

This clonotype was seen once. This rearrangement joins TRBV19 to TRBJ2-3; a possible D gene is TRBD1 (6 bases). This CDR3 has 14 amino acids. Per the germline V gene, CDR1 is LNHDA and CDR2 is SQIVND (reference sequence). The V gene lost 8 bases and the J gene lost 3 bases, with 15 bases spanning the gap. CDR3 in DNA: TGTGCCAGTGGTGGCAGGGGTAGAACAGATACGCAGTATTTT. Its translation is CASGGRGRTDTQYF.

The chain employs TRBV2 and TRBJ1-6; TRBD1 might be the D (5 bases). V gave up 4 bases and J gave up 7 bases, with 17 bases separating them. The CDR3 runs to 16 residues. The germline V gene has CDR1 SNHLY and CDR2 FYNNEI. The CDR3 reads CASSAPPTEYNSPLHF. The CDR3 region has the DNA TGTGCCAGCAGTGCCCCCCCGACAGAGTACAATTCACCCCTCCACTTT.

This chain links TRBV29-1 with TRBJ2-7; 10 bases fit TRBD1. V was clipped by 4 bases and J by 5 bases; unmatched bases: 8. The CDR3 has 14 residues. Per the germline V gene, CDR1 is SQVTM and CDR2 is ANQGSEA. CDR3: CSVGSRQGAHEQYF. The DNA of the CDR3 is TGCAGCGTTGGTTCGAGACAGGGGGCCCACGAGCAGTACTTC.

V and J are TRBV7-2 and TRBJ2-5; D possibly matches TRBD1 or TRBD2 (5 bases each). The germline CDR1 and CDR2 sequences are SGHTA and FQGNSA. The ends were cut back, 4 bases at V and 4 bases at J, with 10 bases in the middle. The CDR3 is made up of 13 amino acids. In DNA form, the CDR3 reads TGTGCCAGCAGCTCCCAGAGGGGAGAGACCCAGTACTTC. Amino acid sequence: CASSSQRGETQYF.

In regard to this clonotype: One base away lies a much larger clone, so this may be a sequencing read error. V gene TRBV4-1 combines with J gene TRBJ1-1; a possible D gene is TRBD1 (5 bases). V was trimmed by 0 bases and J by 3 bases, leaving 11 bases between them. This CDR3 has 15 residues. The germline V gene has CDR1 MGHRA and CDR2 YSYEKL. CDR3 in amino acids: CASSQEGRGDTEAFF. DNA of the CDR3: TGCGCCAGCAGCCAAGAAGGGAGGGGAGACACTGAAGCTTTCTTT.

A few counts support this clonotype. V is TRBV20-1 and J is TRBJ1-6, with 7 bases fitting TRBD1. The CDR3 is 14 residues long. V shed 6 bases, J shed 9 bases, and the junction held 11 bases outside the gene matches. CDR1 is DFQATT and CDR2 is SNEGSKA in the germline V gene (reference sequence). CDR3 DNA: TGCAGTGCCTGGGTGAGCAGGGGGAGTTCACCCCTCCACTTT. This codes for CSAWVSRGSSPLHF.

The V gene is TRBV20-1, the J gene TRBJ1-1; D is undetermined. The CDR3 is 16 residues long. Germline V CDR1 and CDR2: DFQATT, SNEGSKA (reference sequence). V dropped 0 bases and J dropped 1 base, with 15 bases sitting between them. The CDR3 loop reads CSARDPLLGGNTEAFF. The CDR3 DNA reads TGCAGTGCTAGAGATCCCCTGCTAGGCGGGAACACTGAAGCTTTCTTT.

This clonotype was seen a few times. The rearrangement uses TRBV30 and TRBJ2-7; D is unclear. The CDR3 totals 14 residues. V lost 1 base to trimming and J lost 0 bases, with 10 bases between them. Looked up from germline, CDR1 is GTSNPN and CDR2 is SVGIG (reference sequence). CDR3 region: CAWSGSQSSYEQYF. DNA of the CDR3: TGTGCCTGGAGTGGTTCCCAGAGCTCCTACGAGCAGTACTTC.

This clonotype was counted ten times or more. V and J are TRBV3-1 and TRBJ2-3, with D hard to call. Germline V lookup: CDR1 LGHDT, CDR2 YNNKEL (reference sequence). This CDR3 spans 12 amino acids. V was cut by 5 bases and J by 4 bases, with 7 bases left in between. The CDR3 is CASSWDPDTQYF. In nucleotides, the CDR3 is TGTGCCAGCAGCTGGGATCCAGATACGCAGTATTTT.

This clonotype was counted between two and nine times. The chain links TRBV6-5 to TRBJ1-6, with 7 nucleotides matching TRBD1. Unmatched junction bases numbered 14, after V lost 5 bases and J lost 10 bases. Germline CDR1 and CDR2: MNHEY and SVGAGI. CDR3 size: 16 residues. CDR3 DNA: TGTGCCAGCAGTACCACCCGGACAGGTTGGGACTCACCCCTCCACTTT. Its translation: CASSTTRTGWDSPLHF.

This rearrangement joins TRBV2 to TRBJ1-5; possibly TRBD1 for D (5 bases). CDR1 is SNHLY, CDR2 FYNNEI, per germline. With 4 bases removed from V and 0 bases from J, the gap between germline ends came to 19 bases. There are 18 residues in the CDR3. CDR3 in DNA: TGTGCCAGCAGTGTTTGGTTGGGCAGAGGGGATAGCAATCAGCCCCAGCATTTT. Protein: CASSVWLGRGDSNQPQHF. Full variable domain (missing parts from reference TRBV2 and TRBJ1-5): EPEVTQTPSHQVTQMGQEVILRCVPISNHLYFYWYRQILGQKVEFLVSFYNNEISEKSEIFDDQFSVERPDGSNFTLKIRSTKLEDSAMYFCASSVWLGRGDSNQPQHFGDGTRLSIL.

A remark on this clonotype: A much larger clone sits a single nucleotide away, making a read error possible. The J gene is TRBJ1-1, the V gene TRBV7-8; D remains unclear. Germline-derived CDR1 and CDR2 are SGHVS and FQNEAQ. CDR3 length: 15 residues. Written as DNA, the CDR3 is TGTGCCAGCAGCCCAAGGGTCGGTCTTGGTTTTTCGGCTTCCTTT. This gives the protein CASSPRVGLGFSASF. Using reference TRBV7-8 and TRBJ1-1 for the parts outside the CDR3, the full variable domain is GAGVSQSPRYKVAKRGQDVALRCDPISGHVSLFWYQQALGQGPEFLTYFQNEAQLDKSGLPSDRFFAERPEGSVSTLKIQRTQQEDSAVYLCASSPRVGLGFSASFGQGTRLTVV.

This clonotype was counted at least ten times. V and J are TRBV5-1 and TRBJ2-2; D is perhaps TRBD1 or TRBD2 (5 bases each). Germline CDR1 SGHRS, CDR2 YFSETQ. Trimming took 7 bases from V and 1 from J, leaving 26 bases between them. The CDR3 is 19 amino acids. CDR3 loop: CASGWSLGVGRMNTGELFF. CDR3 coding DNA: TGCGCCAGCGGTTGGAGTTTGGGGGTCGGACGAATGAACACCGGGGAGCTGTTTTTT.

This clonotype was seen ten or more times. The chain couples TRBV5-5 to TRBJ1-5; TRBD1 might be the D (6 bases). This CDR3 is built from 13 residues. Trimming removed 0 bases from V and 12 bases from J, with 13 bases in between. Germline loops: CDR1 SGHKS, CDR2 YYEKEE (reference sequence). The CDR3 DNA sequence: TGTGCCAGCAGCTTGGTTTCCCCAGGGGTCCAGCATTTT. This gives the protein CASSLVSPGVQHF.

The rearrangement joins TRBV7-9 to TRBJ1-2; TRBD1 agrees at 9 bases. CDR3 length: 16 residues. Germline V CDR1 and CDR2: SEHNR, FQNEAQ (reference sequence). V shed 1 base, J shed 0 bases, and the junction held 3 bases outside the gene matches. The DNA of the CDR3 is TGTGCCAGCAGCTTAGGGAGACAGGGGGCTAACTATGGCTACACCTTC. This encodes CASSLGRQGANYGYTF.